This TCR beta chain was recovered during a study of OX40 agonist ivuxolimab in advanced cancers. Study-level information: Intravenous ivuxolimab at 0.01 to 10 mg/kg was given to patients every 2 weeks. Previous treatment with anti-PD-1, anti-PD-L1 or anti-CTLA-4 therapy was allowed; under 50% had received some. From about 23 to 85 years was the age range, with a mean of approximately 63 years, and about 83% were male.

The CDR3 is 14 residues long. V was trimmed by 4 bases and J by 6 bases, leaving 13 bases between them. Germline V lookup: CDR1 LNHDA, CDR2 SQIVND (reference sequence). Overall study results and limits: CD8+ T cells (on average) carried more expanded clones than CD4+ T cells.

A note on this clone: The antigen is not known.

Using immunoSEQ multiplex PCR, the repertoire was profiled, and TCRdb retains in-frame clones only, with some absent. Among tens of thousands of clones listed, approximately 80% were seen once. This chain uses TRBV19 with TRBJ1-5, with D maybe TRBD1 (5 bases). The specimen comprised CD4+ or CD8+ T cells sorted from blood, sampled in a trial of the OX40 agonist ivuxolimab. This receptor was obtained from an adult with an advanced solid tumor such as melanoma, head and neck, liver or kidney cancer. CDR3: CASSNRGSAQPQHF. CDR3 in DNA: TGTGCCAGTAGTAATCGGGGGAGCGCTCAGCCCCAGCATTTT. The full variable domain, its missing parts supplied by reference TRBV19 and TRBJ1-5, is DGGITQSPKYLFRKEGQNVTLSCEQNLNHDAMYWYRQDPGQGLRLIYYSQIVNDFQKGDIAEGYSVSREKKESFPLTVTSAQKNPTAFYLCASSNRGSAQPQHFGDGTRLSIL.